This T cell receptor beta chain derives from a study of cytomegalovirus exposure and HLA in healthy donors. Study results and limitations: The investigators catalogued 150 to 200 TCR beta chains as cytomegalovirus-associated. Presence/absence analyses took donor sequencing depth as roughly uniform. Highest at DRB1 and lowest at HLA-C, TCR association rates differed among HLA loci in a later analysis. Reportedly, a later analysis found an Asian-associated ancestry cluster had fewer N-insertions than the roughly 700-donor mean.

About this clone: The antigen is unknown.

The PCR had 60 Vbeta and 13 Jbeta primers. Clones were read by immunoSEQ multiplex PCR, and TCRdb kept only the in-frame ones, dropping some. The sample table includes 70,000 or so clones. Germline trimming cut 4 bases from V and 0 bases from J; bases unmatched to any gene: 14. CDR1 is MNHEY, CDR2 SMNVEV, per germline (reference sequence). CDR3 length equals 18 residues. The sequenced sample was PBMCs. The V gene is TRBV27, the J gene TRBJ1-2; 7 bases map to TRBD1. The TCR was taken from a boy aged 10-17 years in good health and CMV-seronegative. CDR3 nucleotide sequence: TGTGCCAGCAGTTCGAAGCGACAGGGCCCTCAAGCTAACTATGGCTACACCTTC. Its translation is CASSSKRQGPQANYGYTF.